The 22 T cell receptor beta chains presented below share a single source sample, sequenced in a study of blood T cell repertoires in COVID-19. Produced via immunoSEQ multiplex PCR; TCRdb's table is partial and in-frame only. The data contain some 150,000 clones, 65% to 90% of them singletons. Sequenced material: peripheral blood. The receptors here all came from a man in his sixties or seventies with acute or convalescent COVID-19.

This chain joins TRBV29-1 and TRBJ1-5, with 8 bases fitting TRBD1. V lost 4 bases, J lost 5 bases, and 4 bases stayed unmatched. The CDR3 contains 13 residues. Per germline, CDR1 SQVTM and CDR2 ANQGSEA. The CDR3 loop reads CSVGQGPDQPQHF. CDR3 DNA: TGCAGCGTTGGACAGGGGCCGGATCAGCCCCAGCATTTT.

The chain combines TRBV19 with TRBJ1-2, with 12 positions matching TRBD1. V trimming: 5 bases; J trimming: 4 bases; junction bases outside the gene matches: 11. The CDR3 contains 17 residues. CDR1 and CDR2 from the germline V gene are LNHDA and SQIVND (reference sequence). The CDR3 loop is CASSPSRDRGRSYGYTF. The CDR3 coding sequence is TGTGCCAGTAGTCCGTCCCGGGACAGGGGGCGCTCCTATGGCTACACCTTC.

V is TRBV7-2 and J is TRBJ2-3; 12 bases are a match to TRBD2. This CDR3 contains 18 residues. Germline CDR1 reads SGHTA; CDR2 reads FQGNSA. With V trimmed by 4 bases and J by 1 base, 9 bases remained unmatched. The CDR3 nucleotides are TGTGCCAGCAGCTCCACAAACCGACTAGCGGGGGGCACAGATACGCAGTATTTT. This codes for CASSSTNRLAGGTDTQYF.

The V and J genes are TRBV6-2 or TRBV6-3 and TRBJ2-1, with unresolved D. The germline V gene has CDR1 MNHEY and CDR2 SVGEGT. The ends were cut back, 5 bases at V and 8 bases at J, with 10 bases in the middle. The CDR3 has 12 residues. CDR3 sequence reads: CASSSNSYEQFF. CDR3 coding DNA: TGTGCCAGCAGTAGCAACAGCTATGAGCAGTTCTTC.

The gene calls are TRBV27 and TRBJ2-7; 7 bases are a match to TRBD1. CDR3 length equals 14 residues. From germline, CDR1 is MNHEY and CDR2 SMNVEV (reference sequence). J was trimmed by 5 bases and V by 6 bases; bases with no gene match: 10. The DNA for the CDR3 is TGTGCCAGCAGAATGACAGGGCCAAGGAACGAGCAGTACTTC. It translates to CASRMTGPRNEQYF.

The chain employs TRBV7-2 and TRBJ2-3; 8 bases fit TRBD2. J lost 4 bases, V lost 3 bases, and 6 bases had no gene match. CDR3 length: 15 amino acids. Per germline, CDR1 SGHTA and CDR2 FQGNSA. CDR3 nucleotide sequence: TGTGCCAGCAGCTTCAGCGGGAGTAAGTCAGATACGCAGTATTTT. This codes for CASSFSGSKSDTQYF.

The chain uses TRBV7-3 and TRBJ2-7; D is ambiguous. Trimming took 1 base from V and 0 from J, leaving 7 bases between them. Per germline, CDR1 SGHTA and CDR2 FQGTGA. The CDR3 is 14 residues long. The CDR3 reads CASSLSGASYEQYF. Written as DNA, the CDR3 is TGTGCCAGCAGCTTAAGCGGTGCCTCCTACGAGCAGTACTTC. Full variable domain (missing parts from reference TRBV7-3 and TRBJ2-7): GAGVSQTPSNKVTEKGKYVELRCDPISGHTALYWYRQSLGQGPEFLIYFQGTGAADDSGLPNDRFFAVRPEGSVSTLKIQRTERGDSAVYLCASSLSGASYEQYFGPGTRLTVT.

The V and J genes are TRBV2 and TRBJ2-7; no clear D. The CDR3 totals 16 residues. V lost 4 bases and J 0 bases, leaving 16 bases between the germline ends. CDR1 and CDR2 from the germline V gene are SNHLY and FYNNEI. The CDR3 sequence: CASSAPAVASSYEQYF. CDR3 nucleotide sequence: TGTGCCAGCAGTGCCCCTGCTGTGGCCAGCTCCTACGAGCAGTACTTC.

V usage is TRBV9 and J usage is TRBJ2-7; the match to TRBD2 covers 9 bases. Trimming took 4 bases from V and 4 from J; bases not matched to a gene: 9. Germline CDR1 SGDLS, CDR2 YYNGEE. CDR3 length: 15 amino acids. The CDR3 nucleotides are TGTGCCAGCAGCCAGCGGGAGGCCCCTATTTACGAGCAGTACTTC. This translates into CASSQREAPIYEQYF.

The chain employs TRBV27 and TRBJ2-7; 11 bases align to TRBD2. CDR3 length equals 18 residues. Germline V gene lookup returns CDR1 MNHEY and CDR2 SMNVEV (reference sequence). V was clipped by 4 bases and J by 1 base; unmatched bases: 12. For the CDR3, the DNA is TGTGCCAGCAGTTCCGCCGTTCCTAGCGGGAGGAGGTCCTACGAGCAGTACTTC. Its translation: CASSSAVPSGRRSYEQYF.

J is TRBJ2-2 and V is TRBV5-1; D possibly corresponds to TRBD2 (6 bases). V was clipped by 0 bases and J by 13 bases, with 10 bases between them. The CDR3 contains 12 residues. Germline CDR1 SGHRS, CDR2 YFSETQ. CDR3: CASSLDGGWLFF. CDR3 DNA: TGCGCCAGCAGCTTGGACGGGGGTTGGCTGTTTTTT.

The sample holds one count of this clone. This rearrangement joins TRBV11-2 to TRBJ2-1; D perhaps matches TRBD1 (6 bases). The CDR3 totals 13 residues. V was shortened by 6 bases and J by 8 bases, with 14 bases between the two germline ends. Germline-derived CDR1 and CDR2 are SGHAT and FQNNGV. Here the CDR3 reads CASRIQGRDEQFF. DNA of the CDR3: TGTGCCAGCAGAATACAGGGCCGTGATGAGCAGTTCTTC. The entire variable domain, with the rest obtained from reference TRBV11-2 and TRBJ2-1, is as follows: EAGVAQSPRYKIIEKRQSVAFWCNPISGHATLYWYQQILGQGPKLLIQFQNNGVVDDSQLPKDRFSAERLKGVDSTLKIQPAKLEDSAVYLCASRIQGRDEQFFGPGTRLTVL.

V usage is TRBV5-4 and J usage is TRBJ2-1; 7 nucleotides agree with TRBD2. CDR3 length: 14 residues. J gave up 2 bases and V 4 bases, and 3 bases lay outside the gene matches. Germline V gives CDR1 SGHNT, CDR2 YYREEE (reference sequence). In DNA form, the CDR3 reads TGTGCCAGCAGCCCTGGGACTACCTACAATGAGCAGTTCTTC. Protein: CASSPGTTYNEQFF.

This chain connects TRBV9 to TRBJ2-1; TRBD2 might be the D (5 bases). The CDR3 sequence is 16 residues long. Deletions cut 3 bases from V and 4 bases from J, with 17 bases between. Germline loops: CDR1 SGDLS, CDR2 YYNGEE. The CDR3 protein is CASSDEERAIYNEQFF. DNA of the CDR3: TGTGCCAGCAGCGACGAAGAGAGGGCAATTTACAATGAGCAGTTCTTC.

The CDR3 nucleotides read TGTGCCAGAAGCAGTCCCTACAGGGGAGGCGAGCAGTACTTC. The encoded protein is CARSSPYRGGEQYF. The J gene is TRBJ2-7, the V gene TRBV5-3, with a tentative D call TRBD1 (7 bases). TRBV5-3 is treated as an ORF (open reading frame) with a function not yet certain. The CDR3 covers 14 residues. Between the trimmed V and J ends, which lost 4 bases and 6 bases, there was a span of 17 bases.

The chain recombines TRBV6-5 with TRBJ1-2; 8 bases match TRBD1. Per germline, CDR1 MNHEY and CDR2 SVGAGI. V was clipped by 6 bases and J by 6 bases; unmatched bases: 3. The CDR3 has 12 amino acids. The CDR3 is CASRQDRDGYTF. DNA for the CDR3: TGTGCCAGCAGACAGGACAGGGATGGCTACACCTTC.

The chain joins TRBV7-6 to TRBJ1-6, with TRBD1 matching 9 bases. The germline CDR1 and CDR2 sequences are SGHVS and FNYEAQ. CDR3 length: 16 residues. V shed 1 base, J shed 6 bases, and the junction held 4 bases outside the gene matches. CDR3 loop: CASSLGGTGSNSPLHF. The CDR3 DNA sequence: TGTGCCAGCAGCTTAGGGGGGACAGGGAGTAATTCACCCCTCCACTTT.

The V call is TRBV29-1, the J call TRBJ2-3, with TRBD2 matching 11 bases. Per germline, CDR1 SQVTM and CDR2 ANQGSEA. J was trimmed by 4 bases and V by 6 bases; bases with no gene match: 6. The CDR3 contains 14 residues. The CDR3 spells CSVPTSGNPDTQYF. In DNA, the CDR3 is TGCAGCGTCCCGACTAGCGGGAACCCAGATACGCAGTATTTT.

The V gene is TRBV7-6, the J gene TRBJ2-2; TRBD1 might be the D (5 bases). The CDR3 totals 16 residues. The V end was cut by 7 bases, the J end by 0 bases, with 15 bases between. The germline V gene has CDR1 SGHVS and CDR2 FNYEAQ. This CDR3 reads CASTLEGAANTGELFF. CDR3 coding DNA: TGTGCCAGCACCCTAGAAGGGGCCGCGAACACCGGGGAGCTGTTTTTT.

The chain links TRBV7-9 to TRBJ1-5; weak D call: TRBD1 (6 bases). Germline CDR1 and CDR2: SEHNR and FQNEAQ (reference sequence). Trimming stripped 5 bases from V and 4 bases from J, with 12 bases between. CDR3 length: 14 residues. The CDR3 coding sequence is TGTGCCAGCAGCCTACAGGGAGATAATCAGCCCCAGCATTTT. It is translated as CASSLQGDNQPQHF.

V and J are TRBV19 and TRBJ2-1; 13 bases fit TRBD2. CDR1 is LNHDA and CDR2 is SQIVND in the germline V gene (reference sequence). The CDR3 spans 15 residues. V trimming: 3 bases; J trimming: 6 bases; junction bases outside the gene matches: 2. CDR3 sequence: CASSIWTSGGNEQFF. The CDR3 DNA is TGTGCCAGTAGTATCTGGACTAGCGGGGGCAATGAGCAGTTCTTC.

The genes are TRBV29-1 and TRBJ2-2, with 8 bases fitting TRBD1. Unmatched junction bases numbered 8, after V lost 6 bases and J lost 5 bases. Germline V gives CDR1 SQVTM, CDR2 ANQGSEA. This CDR3 comprises 14 residues. The CDR3 nucleotides are TGCAGCGTACGTCTTACAGGGGGGACCGGGGAGCTGTTTTTT. Translation gives CSVRLTGGTGELFF.